In this sample, the clone carrying this T cell receptor (beta chain) turned up a few times. Its antigen is as yet unknown. This sample is part of a study of blood T cells in healthy people across ages. Study-wide points: Relative to aged donors, long-lived donors carried more naive CD4+ cells and displayed higher diversity.

Deletions cut 5 bases from V and 5 bases from J, with 13 bases between. The CDR3 length is 12 residues. Germline values: CDR1 SQVTM, CDR2 ANQGSEA. Through a sample-barcoded 5' primer and a J-beta primer mix, a second PCR was run for roughly 7 to 11 cycles. TCRdb recomputed calls from the 5' RACE reads with MiXCR, one row per CDR3 protein. Of roughly 1,100,000 distinct CDR3 sequences listed, under 30% are singletons. A further study also used this sample, focusing on T cells of mothers and their children.

The sequenced material came from blood. The origin of this receptor is a girl aged 2 to 9 in good health. This chain joins TRBV29-1 and TRBJ2-7; either TRBD1 or TRBD2 may fit D (6 bases each). CDR3 coding DNA: TGCAGCGTTCTGGCGGAGGGGGACGAGCAGTACTTC. It encodes CSVLAEGDEQYF.